The TCR beta chain under discussion was sequenced for a study of a mutant IDH1 vaccine in newly diagnosed glioma. Across the study: Vaccines began 4-6 weeks after radiotherapy alone, or with temozolomide cycles. Patients got radiotherapy, temozolomide, or both beforehand, and most got both. Week 35 was assigned to visit V12, and week 47 was assigned to visit V13. Study observations and caveats: Approximately 93% of patients showed vaccine-induced immune responses across multiple MHC alleles.

Time point given: week 47, end of study. The content of each vaccine dose was 300 ug of mutant IDH1 20-mer peptide, and topical imiquimod accompanied it. Turning to this clone: Its antigen is still unknown.

The germline gives CDR1 SNHLY, CDR2 FYNNEI. CDR3 size: 15 residues. Trimming removed 5 bases from V and 5 bases from J; junction bases left unmatched: 6. Profiling relied on immunoSEQ multiplex PCR, and the TCRdb table lists in-frame clones only, not all of them. Of fewer than 40,000 clones in the sample, over 75% were seen once. Material: PBMCs, obtained from a glioma patient whose treatment included an IDH1 peptide vaccine. The chain links TRBV2 to TRBJ1-4, with 9 positions matching TRBD1. This receptor was identified in a woman aged 40 to 50 with glioma. The CDR3 region has the DNA TGTGCCAGCAGTCTCCCCGGGACAGGGAATGAAAAACTGTTTTTT. This sequence encodes CASSLPGTGNEKLFF.